The next 22 T cell receptor beta chains were all read from a single sample in a study of CD4 T cells in relation to SARS-CoV-2 and coronaviruses. Clones were read by immunoSEQ multiplex PCR, and TCRdb kept only the in-frame ones, dropping some. Counted here are tens of thousands of clones, under 85% occurring once; the ten biggest clones make up 20%. No antigen has been assigned to these receptors. The sample was memory CD4+ T cells from PBMCs, cultured in vitro. These receptors were collected from an adult with COVID-19.

The chain recombines TRBV27 with TRBJ2-7; 7 nucleotides line up with TRBD1. V lost 2 bases to trimming and J lost 5 bases; unmatched junction nucleotides: 9. CDR3 length: 15 residues. The germline V gene has CDR1 MNHEY and CDR2 SMNVEV (reference sequence). CDR3: CASSLERGRIDEQYF. The DNA for the CDR3 is TGTGCCAGCAGTTTAGAGAGGGGGCGCATCGACGAGCAGTACTTC.

This chain connects TRBV4-3 to TRBJ2-1, with D perhaps matching TRBD2 (6 bases). V gave up 4 bases and J gave up 14 bases, with 27 bases separating them. The CDR3 covers 16 residues. Per germline, CDR1 LGHNA and CDR2 YSLEER. In DNA form, the CDR3 reads TGCGCCAGCAGCCGGATTGGGACTGGTAGCTTTAAATATAAGTTCTTC. Protein: CASSRIGTGSFKYKFF.

The CDR3 region is CASSRAPEIQETQYF. In nucleotides, the CDR3 is TGTGCCAGTAGTAGAGCTCCAGAAATACAAGAGACCCAGTACTTC. The J gene is TRBJ2-5, the V gene TRBV19; D remains ambiguous. V lost 4 bases and J 2 bases, leaving 14 bases between the germline ends. Germline CDR1 is LNHDA and CDR2 is SQIVND (reference sequence). CDR3 length equals 15 residues.

The chain recombines TRBV5-1 with TRBJ1-1, with D perhaps TRBD1 (5 bases). The CDR3 consists of 19 residues. Germline assignment: CDR1 SGHRS and CDR2 YFSETQ. V gave up 4 bases and J gave up 1 base, with 26 bases separating them. CDR3 amino acids: CASSRKDGTTNAPNTEAFF. CDR3 coding DNA: TGCGCCAGCAGCCGGAAGGACGGGACGACAAATGCCCCGAACACTGAAGCTTTCTTT.

This chain uses TRBV5-6 with TRBJ1-6; D gene uncertain. Trimming removed 4 bases at V and 9 bases at J, with 17 bases between. The CDR3 consists of 15 residues. From germline, CDR1 is SGHDT and CDR2 YYEEEE. DNA of the CDR3: TGTGCCAGCAGCGACCTTGGGAAAACGGGTTCACCCCTCCACTTT. It yields the protein CASSDLGKTGSPLHF.

The chain has TRBV28 and TRBJ2-2, with a tentative D call TRBD2 (6 bases). CDR1 is MDHEN and CDR2 is SYDVKM in the germline V gene. The CDR3 consists of 17 residues. Trimming took off 2 bases at V and 6 bases at J, with 19 bases between the two ends. The CDR3 loop is CASSLTGVRIRAGELFF. The CDR3, as DNA: TGTGCCAGCAGTTTAACGGGAGTGAGGATTCGGGCCGGGGAGCTGTTTTTT.

The genes are TRBV7-6 and TRBJ2-7; D may be TRBD1 (6 bases). Germline V gene lookup returns CDR1 SGHVS and CDR2 FNYEAQ. The germline V and J ends were trimmed by 3 bases and 3 bases, with 15 bases remaining between them. This CDR3 is built from 15 residues. As DNA, the CDR3 is TGTGCCAGCAGCTTGGATGGAACAGGGAGCTACGAGCAGTACTTC. Amino acid sequence: CASSLDGTGSYEQYF.

This clone was found a few times. The chain couples TRBV27 to TRBJ2-1; no definite D call. CDR3 size: 10 residues. Germline V gene lookup returns CDR1 MNHEY and CDR2 SMNVEV (reference sequence). V lost 9 bases and J lost 5, with 5 bases in between. The DNA for the CDR3 is TGTGCCAGAAAACACAATGAGCAGTTCTTC. It codes for CARKHNEQFF.

This clone has a single count. This chain connects TRBV28 to TRBJ2-5, with 10 bases lining up with TRBD1. V shed 5 bases, J shed 2 bases, and the junction held 8 bases outside the gene matches. Germline CDR1 is MDHEN and CDR2 is SYDVKM. The CDR3 totals 16 residues. CDR3: CASSTPRTGGQETQYF. The CDR3 DNA is TGTGCCAGCAGTACACCACGGACAGGGGGGCAAGAGACCCAGTACTTC.

The V gene is TRBV15, the J gene TRBJ2-2, with D hard to call. This CDR3 comprises 15 residues. Per the germline V gene, CDR1 is LNHNV and CDR2 is YYDKDF (reference sequence). The V and J ends lost 4 bases and 2 bases respectively, with 11 bases between them. CDR3 DNA sequence: TGTGCCACCAGCACAAAACGGTATAACACCGGGGAGCTGTTTTTT. This codes for CATSTKRYNTGELFF.

This chain's CDR3 is CASSYSSRYYGYTF. For the CDR3, the DNA is TGTGCCAGCAGTTACTCGTCCAGGTACTATGGCTACACCTTC. The chain carries TRBV6-2 or TRBV6-3 and TRBJ1-2; D gene unclear. V gave up 0 bases and J gave up 3 bases, with 8 bases separating them. Germline V gene lookup returns CDR1 MNHEY and CDR2 SVGEGT. The CDR3 length is 14 residues.

The V gene is TRBV4-2, the J gene TRBJ2-7; 9 bases align to TRBD1. The CDR3 spans 15 residues. The ends lost 0 bases at V and 4 bases at J; junction bases unmatched: 4. CDR1 is LGHNA, CDR2 YNFKEQ, per germline. CDR3 in amino acids: CASSQEETGGYEQYF. The CDR3 DNA follows: TGTGCCAGCAGCCAAGAAGAGACAGGGGGTTACGAGCAGTACTTC.

V and J are TRBV27 and TRBJ2-2; tentative D call: TRBD2 (5 bases). This CDR3 is built from 16 residues. The V end was cut by 6 bases, the J end by 3 bases, with 17 bases between. Germline V gene sequence: CDR1 MNHEY, CDR2 SMNVEV (reference sequence). The CDR3 nucleotides read TGTGCCAGCAGGAGGGAACCCCAAGGTTACACCGGGGAGCTGTTTTTT. Its protein product is CASRREPQGYTGELFF.

The chain uses TRBV4-2 and TRBJ2-7, with D possibly TRBD2 on 5 matching bases. The CDR3 has 16 amino acids. Germline loops: CDR1 LGHNA, CDR2 YNFKEQ. Deletions cut 4 bases from V and 3 bases from J, with 19 bases between. CDR3 protein: CASSPVSGTSIYEQYF. DNA of the CDR3: TGTGCCAGCAGCCCTGTCAGCGGAACTAGTATCTACGAGCAGTACTTC.

The chain is built from TRBV27 and TRBJ1-2; 10 positions agree with TRBD1. V shed 6 bases, J shed 6 bases, and the junction held 7 bases outside the gene matches. Germline V gene lookup returns CDR1 MNHEY and CDR2 SMNVEV (reference sequence). CDR3 length: 14 residues. The CDR3 is CASSRRDRGNGYTF. The CDR3 coding sequence is TGTGCCAGCAGCCGCCGGGACAGGGGCAATGGCTACACCTTC.

The J gene is TRBJ1-5, the V gene TRBV2; D may be TRBD1 (6 bases). The CDR3 has 15 residues. CDR1 is SNHLY and CDR2 is FYNNEI in the germline V gene. V was pared by 6 bases and J by 2 bases, with 14 bases between. The CDR3 nucleotides are TGTGCCAGCAGACCGGGACATACTGGCAATCAGCCCCAGCATTTT. Amino acids: CASRPGHTGNQPQHF.

The chain links TRBV7-6 to TRBJ2-7; the match to TRBD2 covers 13 bases. The CDR3 is made up of 14 amino acids. Per the germline V gene, CDR1 is SGHVS and CDR2 is FNYEAQ. J was trimmed by 4 bases and V by 5 bases; bases with no gene match: 2. The CDR3 bases are TGTGCCAGCAGCAGGACTAGCGGGAGTTACGAGCAGTACTTC. Encoded protein: CASSRTSGSYEQYF.

The chain is built from TRBV5-1 and TRBJ1-4; a possible D gene is TRBD1 (5 bases). The length of the CDR3 is 14 residues. Between the trimmed V and J ends, which lost 5 bases and 8 bases, there was a span of 16 bases. The germline CDR1 and CDR2 sequences are SGHRS and YFSETQ. The CDR3 sequence is CASRPGGLREKLFF. CDR3 nucleotide sequence: TGCGCCAGCAGACCGGGGGGGTTGAGAGAAAAACTGTTTTTT.

J is TRBJ2-7 and V is TRBV20-1; unclear D gene. V gave up 4 bases and J gave up 5 bases, with 9 bases separating them. The CDR3 is 11 residues long. CDR1 is DFQATT and CDR2 is SNEGSKA in the germline V gene (reference sequence). CDR3 protein: CSAIARHEQYF. For the CDR3, the DNA is TGCAGTGCTATAGCCCGCCACGAGCAGTACTTC.

The rearrangement links TRBV5-1 to TRBJ1-1; tentatively, D is TRBD1 (5 bases). With 2 bases removed from V and 6 bases from J, the gap between germline ends came to 17 bases. The CDR3 extends over 15 amino acids. The germline V gene encodes CDR1 SGHRS and CDR2 YFSETQ. The CDR3 protein is CASSFRGGGTPEAFF. The CDR3 DNA sequence: TGCGCCAGCAGCTTTCGTGGGGGAGGGACCCCTGAAGCTTTCTTT.

This clone was picked up one time. J is TRBJ2-7 and V is TRBV30; 7 nucleotides line up with TRBD2. V gave up 3 bases and J gave up 4 bases; unmatched junction bases: 9. The germline V gene has CDR1 GTSNPN and CDR2 SVGIG (reference sequence). This CDR3 has 14 amino acids. The CDR3 spells CAWRSVAGAYEQYF. The CDR3 nucleotides are TGTGCCTGGAGGTCGGTGGCGGGAGCATACGAGCAGTACTTC.

This clone was recorded once. The chain carries TRBV15 and TRBJ1-4, with TRBD1 as a possible D gene (5 bases). Trimming took off 3 bases at V and 8 bases at J, with 13 bases between the two ends. CDR1 and CDR2 from the germline V gene are LNHNV and YYDKDF (reference sequence). The CDR3 spans 14 residues. In DNA, the CDR3 is TGTGCCACCAGCAGTGGCAGGGTAAGGGAAAAACTGTTTTTT. Encoded protein: CATSSGRVREKLFF.